This T cell receptor beta chain originates from a study of blood T cell repertoires in COVID-19. The overall study: From the United States, Italy and Spain came samples of acute and convalescent COVID-19. Sources were T cells, B-cell-depleted T cells, or PBMCs; the material itself was cDNA or gDNA.

This CDR3 comprises 15 residues. The germline CDR1 and CDR2 sequences are SGHTA and FQGNSA. V gave up 5 bases and J gave up 3 bases; unmatched junction bases: 7. Methods used by the authors: From reference gene primer amplification, estimates of nucleated cell counts were derived. Sequenced by immunoSEQ multiplex PCR; TCRdb stores in-frame clones only, minus some. V and J calls and clone size are as listed in that table; D and trimming were resolved from the DNA. The sample holds roughly 280,000 clones, about 87% seen once. Seattle-derived patients entered the study during active infection and were followed longitudinally.

The chain is built from TRBV7-2 and TRBJ1-2; TRBD1 agrees at 9 bases. The source of this sequence is a woman aged 55 to 70 with COVID-19, enrolled during active disease. Material: peripheral blood. The chain's CDR3 is CASSVDRGIHYGYTF. The CDR3 DNA is TGTGCCAGCAGCGTAGACAGGGGGATCCACTATGGCTACACCTTC.